This T cell receptor beta chain was documented in a study of cytomegalovirus exposure and HLA in healthy donors. General study results and limits: Across all donors, roughly uniform sequencing depth was an assumption of the presence/absence analyses. Previous analysis showed most TCR beta V segments were productive about 90% or about 30% of the time. In a later analysis, approximately 15,000 TCR beta sequences were associated with HLA alleles at 0.05 false discovery rate.

The PCR was carried out with 60 Vbeta primers and 13 Jbeta primers. Clones were read by immunoSEQ multiplex PCR, and TCRdb kept only the in-frame ones, dropping some. The table has about 170,000 clones, around 84% seen once; the top ten hold 1%. With regard to this clone: Antigen specificity is unknown.

After removal of 5 bases from V and 7 bases from J, the junction contained 5 bases not matched to a gene. There are 12 residues in the CDR3. The germline CDR1 and CDR2 sequences are SGHNT and YYREEE (reference sequence). The genes are TRBV5-4 and TRBJ1-2; 7 nucleotides line up with TRBD1. Specimen: PBMCs. The origin of this receptor is a boy between 2 and 10 years old in good health and CMV-seronegative. The CDR3: CASSKTGSGYTF. DNA of the CDR3: TGTGCCAGCAGTAAGACAGGGAGTGGCTACACCTTC.